Below are 16 T cell receptor beta chains sequenced from a single sample in a study of monozygotic twins with inflammatory bowel disease. No DNA is given; TCRdb re-called the 5' RACE reads and lists each CDR3 protein once. Across under 130,000 distinct CDR3 sequences, the top ten clones capture around 1.9% of the sample. The sequenced material came from blood. All receptors derive from a human donor with ulcerative colitis or Crohn's disease, or a healthy co-twin of an affected twin (not recorded which).

V and J are TRBV11-1 and TRBJ2-1. The CDR3 has 12 residues. In germline, CDR1 is SGHAT, CDR2 FQDESV (reference sequence). CDR3 protein: CASGLLGNEQFF.

This sequence joins TRBV10-3 and TRBJ1-2; TCRdb names TRBD1, which stays unverified in the absence of DNA. This CDR3 has 11 residues. CDR1 is ENHRY and CDR2 is SYGVKD in the germline V gene. CDR3 amino acids: CAIGQGDGYTF.

This chain links TRBV5-1 with TRBJ2-1; the D gene TCRdb calls, TRBD1, cannot be checked with no DNA. The CDR3 is made up of 17 amino acids. Germline CDR1 is SGHRS and CDR2 is YFSETQ. The CDR3 loop reads CASSSGLAGGPTNEQFF.

The chain carries TRBV12-3 or TRBV12-4 and TRBJ2-7. CDR3 length: 11 amino acids. This CDR3 reads CASSRSIEQYF.

The chain combines TRBV12-3 or TRBV12-4 with TRBJ2-5; lacking DNA, the TRBD2 call made by TCRdb goes unchecked. The CDR3 has 15 amino acids. This chain's CDR3 is CASSFVDYLQETQYF.

This chain uses TRBV28 with TRBJ2-3; with no DNA, the TCRdb D assignment of TRBD1 cannot be verified. The CDR3 sequence is 14 residues long. Germline assignment: CDR1 MDHEN and CDR2 SYDVKM. The CDR3: CAGGRQRGTDTQYF.

The chain has TRBV7-2 and TRBJ1-2; the D call of TRBD1 rests on TCRdb alone, since no DNA is present to check it. The germline CDR1 and CDR2 sequences are SGHTA and FQGNSA. CDR3 length: 15 residues. The CDR3 loop is CASSLSAGTNYGYTF.

The chain links TRBV12-3 or TRBV12-4 to TRBJ2-7. The CDR3 contains 12 residues. The CDR3 is CASSFRVYEQYF.

V gene TRBV19 combines with J gene TRBJ1-6; absent DNA, TCRdb's TRBD1 call cannot be checked. Germline V lookup: CDR1 LNHDA, CDR2 SQIVND (reference sequence). This CDR3 has 15 residues. CDR3 region: CASRTGTVYNSPLHF.

The chain links TRBV20-1 to TRBJ2-5. Germline V gene lookup returns CDR1 DFQATT and CDR2 SNEGSKA (reference sequence). The CDR3 length is 13 residues. CDR3 loop: CSASRTLRETQYF.

The chain has TRBV12-3 or TRBV12-4 and TRBJ1-2; with no DNA, the TCRdb D assignment of TRBD1 cannot be verified. The CDR3 totals 15 residues. CDR3 sequence: CASSPRPGKIYGYTF.

The gene calls are TRBV5-4 and TRBJ2-3; the TCRdb call, TRBD2, lacks DNA for checking. Looked up from germline, CDR1 is SGHNT and CDR2 is YYREEE (reference sequence). This CDR3 comprises 18 residues. CDR3 sequence reads: CASSGAGTSGGITDTQYF.

The V and J genes are TRBV7-2 and TRBJ2-2; as DNA is missing, the TRBD1 call by TCRdb cannot be tested. CDR1 SGHTA and CDR2 FQGNSA come from the germline V gene. The CDR3 has 16 residues. The CDR3 loop is CASSTFTGGRTGELFF.

The gene calls are TRBV5-1 and TRBJ2-3; without DNA, the TCRdb call of TRBD1 cannot be checked. Germline CDR1 SGHRS, CDR2 YFSETQ. This CDR3 region has 17 residues. The CDR3 sequence is CASSKRRDKVGTDTQYF.

The rearrangement uses TRBV6-6 and TRBJ2-5; TCRdb returns TRBD2, unconfirmable since there is no DNA. This CDR3 contains 12 residues. Germline lookup yields CDR1 MNHNY and CDR2 SVGAGI (reference sequence). CDR3 amino acids: CASSPLTETQYF.

The rearrangement joins TRBV5-1 to TRBJ1-2; TCRdb selects TRBD1, and the lack of DNA leaves this call unchecked. Germline CDR1 SGHRS, CDR2 YFSETQ. The CDR3 spans 16 residues. CDR3 residues: CASSSVSGQGLYGYTF.